Below are 5 T cell receptor beta chains sequenced from a single sample in a study of shared clonotypes between healthy human individuals. The repertoire was sequenced with immunoSEQ multiplex PCR; TCRdb's copy has only in-frame clones and lacks some. The table shows over a million clones, with around 95% occurring only once. Material for sequencing was naive CD4+ T cells sorted from blood. Sample subset: CD45RA+ positively selected. These TCRs come from a man younger than 40 in good health.

This chain joins TRBV28 and TRBJ2-1, with 10 nucleotides matching TRBD1. There are 16 residues in the CDR3. The germline CDR1 and CDR2 sequences are MDHEN and SYDVKM. The V and J ends lost 6 bases and 3 bases, in that order; junction bases with no gene match: 8. The CDR3 bases are TGTGCCAGCAGCGATGGGACAGGGGCCTTCTACAATGAGCAGTTCTTC. This translates into CASSDGTGAFYNEQFF.

This CDR3 reads CASSPQSREGETQYF. The CDR3, as DNA: TGTGCCAGCTCACCACAAAGTCGAGAGGGGGAGACCCAGTACTTC. The chain combines TRBV18 with TRBJ2-5, with D perhaps given as TRBD1 or TRBD2 (5 bases each). This CDR3 has 15 amino acids. The V end was cut by 1 base, the J end by 5 bases, with 14 bases between. Germline CDR1 reads KGHSH; CDR2 reads LQKENI. Filled out from reference TRBV18 and TRBJ2-5, the complete variable domain reads NAGVMQNPRHLVRRRGQEARLRCSPMKGHSHVYWYRQLPEEGLKFMVYLQKENIIDESGMPKERFSAEFPKEGPSILRIQQVVRGDSAAYFCASSPQSREGETQYFGPGTRLLVL.

The chain has TRBV6-5 and TRBJ2-7; 13 bases map to TRBD2. Trimming cost V 2 bases and J 5 bases; bases outside gene matches: 0. The CDR3 runs 14 residues. The germline V gene has CDR1 MNHEY and CDR2 SVGAGI. The CDR3 loop reads CASSYGLAGDEQYF. In DNA, the CDR3 is TGTGCCAGCAGTTACGGACTAGCGGGGGACGAGCAGTACTTC.

The chain uses TRBV18 and TRBJ1-5; possibly TRBD1 for D (6 bases). CDR3 size: 14 residues. Trimming removed 5 bases at V and 7 bases at J, with 15 bases between. Germline V gives CDR1 KGHSH, CDR2 LQKENI. In DNA form, the CDR3 reads TGTGCCAGCTCAGAAGGGGGAATCGGGCAGCCCCAGCATTTT. Translated, it gives CASSEGGIGQPQHF.

The chain's CDR3 is CASSLRTGDRGYTF. DNA of the CDR3: TGTGCCAGCAGCTTAAGGACAGGGGATCGCGGCTACACCTTC. This sequence joins TRBV13 and TRBJ1-2; TRBD1 matches at 9 bases. Germline V CDR1 and CDR2: PRHDT, FYEKMQ (reference sequence). There are 14 residues in the CDR3. J gave up 8 bases and V 2 bases, and 6 bases lay outside the gene matches.